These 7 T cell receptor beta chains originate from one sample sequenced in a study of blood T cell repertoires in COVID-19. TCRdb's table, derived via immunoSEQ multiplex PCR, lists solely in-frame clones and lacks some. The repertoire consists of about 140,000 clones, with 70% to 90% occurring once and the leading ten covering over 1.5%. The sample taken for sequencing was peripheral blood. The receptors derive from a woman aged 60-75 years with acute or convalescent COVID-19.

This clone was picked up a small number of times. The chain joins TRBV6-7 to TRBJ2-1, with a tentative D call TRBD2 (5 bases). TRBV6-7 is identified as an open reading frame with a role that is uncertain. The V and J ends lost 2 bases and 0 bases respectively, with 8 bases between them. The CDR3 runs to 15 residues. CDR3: CASSYARGSYNEQFF. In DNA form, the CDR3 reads TGTGCCAGCAGTTACGCCCGGGGCTCCTACAATGAGCAGTTCTTC.

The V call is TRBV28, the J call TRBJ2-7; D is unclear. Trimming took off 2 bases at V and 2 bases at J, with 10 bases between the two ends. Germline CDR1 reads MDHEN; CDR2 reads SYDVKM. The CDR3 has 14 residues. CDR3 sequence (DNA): TGTGCCAGCAGTTTAAACCAGTTTCCCTACGAGCAGTACTTC. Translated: CASSLNQFPYEQYF.

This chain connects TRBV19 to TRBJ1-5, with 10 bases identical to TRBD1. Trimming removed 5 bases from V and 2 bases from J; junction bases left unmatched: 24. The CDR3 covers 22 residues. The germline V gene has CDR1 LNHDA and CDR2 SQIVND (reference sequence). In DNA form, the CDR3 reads TGTGCCAGTAGTCCCCAAGACAGGACAGGGGGGAAGTACGGAAAGGGCAATCAGCCCCAGCATTTT. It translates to CASSPQDRTGGKYGKGNQPQHF.

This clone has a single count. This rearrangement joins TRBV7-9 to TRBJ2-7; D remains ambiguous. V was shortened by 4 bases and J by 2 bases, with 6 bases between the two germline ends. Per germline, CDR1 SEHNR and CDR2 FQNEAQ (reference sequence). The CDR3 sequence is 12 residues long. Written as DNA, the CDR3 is TGTGCCAGCAGCTATTCAACCTACGAGCAGTACTTC. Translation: CASSYSTYEQYF.

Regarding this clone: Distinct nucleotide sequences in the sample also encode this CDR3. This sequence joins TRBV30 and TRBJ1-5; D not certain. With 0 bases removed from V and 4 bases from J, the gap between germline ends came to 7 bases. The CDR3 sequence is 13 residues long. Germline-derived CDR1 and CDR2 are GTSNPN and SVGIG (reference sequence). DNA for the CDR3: TGTGCCTGGAGTGTACGGGGTAATCAGCCCCAGCATTTT. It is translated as CAWSVRGNQPQHF.

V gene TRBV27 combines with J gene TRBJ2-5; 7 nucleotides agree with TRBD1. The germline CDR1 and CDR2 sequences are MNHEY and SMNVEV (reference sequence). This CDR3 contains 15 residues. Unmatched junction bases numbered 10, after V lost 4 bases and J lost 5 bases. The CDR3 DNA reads TGTGCCAGCAGTTCGTGGCAGGGGGTGGGGGAGACCCAGTACTTC. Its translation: CASSSWQGVGETQYF.

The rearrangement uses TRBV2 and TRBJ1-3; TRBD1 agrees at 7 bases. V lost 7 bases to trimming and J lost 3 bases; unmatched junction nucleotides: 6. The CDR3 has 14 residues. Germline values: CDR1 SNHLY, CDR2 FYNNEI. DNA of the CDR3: TGTGCCAGCATAAGGGGGCTAAATGGAAACACCATATATTTT. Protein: CASIRGLNGNTIYF.